This TCR beta chain comes out of a study of blood T cell repertoires in COVID-19. Across the study: Nucleic acid was either cDNA or gDNA, and it came from T cells, B-cell-depleted T cells, or PBMCs.

In the original processing: Nucleated cell counts were estimated from reference gene primer amplification. Profiled with immunoSEQ multiplex PCR; TCRdb holds only in-frame clones, not every one. V and J calls and clone size are as listed in that table; D and trimming were resolved from the DNA. The sample has 90,000 to 95,000 clones; just over 85% are singletons. The CDR3 consists of 19 residues. Germline assignment: CDR1 MGHRA and CDR2 YSYEKL. V was pared by 0 bases and J by 4 bases, with 16 bases of the junction left unmatched. This receptor was obtained from a woman aged 70 to 79 with acute or convalescent COVID-19. The sequenced sample was peripheral blood. V and J are TRBV4-1 and TRBJ2-7, with 9 nucleotides matching TRBD2. CDR3 DNA sequence: TGCGCCAGCAGCCAAGAAAGCGGGAGGCCACCTTCTCCGGCTTACGAGCAGTACTTC. Residues: CASSQESGRPPSPAYEQYF.